Listed below are T cell receptor beta chains from one sample, sequenced in a study of patients and donors after allogeneic stem cell transplantation. TCRdb reprocessed the RT-PCR reads via MiXCR and lists one record per CDR3 protein. The sample consists of 410,000 or so distinct CDR3 sequences, around 15% of them appearing once. The sample taken for sequencing was blood, either unsorted or a sorted T cell fraction (not recorded which). The receptors stem from a human donor who was either an allogeneic HSCT recipient or a stem cell or donor lymphocyte infusion donor (not recorded which). It is not recorded whose cells these are; they may come from a transplant donor. Each CDR3 is given with its conserved first and last residue. The order of the fields is D gene, V gene, J gene, clone size, CDR3 DNA, CDR3 protein. The D gene is left open where the match is weak. Not all rows give a size; the values are once, few, many and, for expanded clones, a class.

.	TRBV3-1	TRBJ1-2	.	TGTGCCAGCAGCCCGACAGTCCTTAACTATGGCTACACCTTC	CASSPTVLNYGYTF
.	TRBV2	TRBJ1-2	.	TGTGCCAGCTCATCTGGGAACACCTTC	CASSSGNTF
.	TRBV2	TRBJ2-3	.	TGTGCCAGCCGACCCGGGGATACGCAGTATTTT	CASRPGDTQYF
.	TRBV6-1	TRBJ2-4	few	TGTGCCAGCAGCCGAGACGGACTAGCCAAAAACATTCAGTACTTC	CASSRDGLAKNIQYF
TRBD1	TRBV12-3/TRBV12-4	TRBJ1-5	many	TGTGCCAGCAGTGCCGGGACAGGAGTTTATCAGCCCCAGCATTTT	CASSAGTGVYQPQHF
.	TRBV3-1	TRBJ2-1	.	TGTGCCAGCAGCCAAGAGGCCTGGAGGAATAATGAGCAGTTCTTC	CASSQEAWRNNEQFF
.	TRBV27	TRBJ2-1	.	TGTGCCAGCAGTCCTCTACTGGAGCAGTTCTTC	CASSPLLEQFF
TRBD1	TRBV29-1	TRBJ2-1	many	TGCAGCGGCTCCGGGACAGGGGGCGCCGAGCAGTTCTTC	CSGSGTGGAEQFF
TRBD2	TRBV6-1	TRBJ2-2	.	TGTGCCAGCAGTGAAGCGCCGCTAGCGGGAGTGATGGGGGAGCTGTTTTTT	CASSEAPLAGVMGELFF
.	TRBV19	TRBJ2-3	few	TGTGCCAGTAGTATAGGAGGTACGCAGTATTTT	CASSIGGTQYF
TRBD1	TRBV2	TRBJ2-2	many	TGTGCCAAAGACAGGGGCACCGGGGAGCTGTTTTTT	CAKDRGTGELFF
.	TRBV4-1	TRBJ2-7	.	TGCGCCAGCAGCCAAGCCGCGAGGGGTCGATCCTACGAGCAGTACTTC	CASSQAARGRSYEQYF
.	TRBV20-1	TRBJ2-7	few	TGCAGTGCTCGCATAAGGGGGGACGAGCAGTACTTC	CSARIRGDEQYF
.	TRBV11-1	TRBJ2-3	few	TGTGCCAGCAGCTTAAGTGGGACAAGGGCCCGGACGCAGTATTTT	CASSLSGTRARTQYF
.	TRBV3-1	TRBJ2-3	.	TGTGCCAGCAGCCAAAGGGTCAGCCAATTCACAGATACGCAGTATTTT	CASSQRVSQFTDTQYF
.	TRBV2	TRBJ1-4	.	TGTGCCAGCAGTGTTCACAGGAATGAAAAACTGTTTTTT	CASSVHRNEKLFF
.	TRBV5-1	TRBJ1-2	.	TGCGCCAGCAGCTTGGAGGCGGTGCGGTATGGCTACACCTTC	CASSLEAVRYGYTF
TRBD1	TRBV9	TRBJ1-4	few	TGTGCCAGCAGCGTAGAGGATGGGACAGGGGATGAAAAACTGTTTTTT	CASSVEDGTGDEKLFF
.	TRBV5-4	TRBJ2-5	few	TGTGCCAGCAGCCTTCTTCCTTTTGGAGAAGAGACCCAGTACTTC	CASSLLPFGEETQYF
TRBD2	TRBV11-1	TRBJ2-7	few	TGTGCCAGCAGCCAGGCTAGCGGGGCCTACGAGCAGTACTTC	CASSQASGAYEQYF
.	TRBV24-1	TRBJ1-5	.	TGTGCCACCAGTGGCTGGGAGGCCGGACCCCAGCATTTT	CATSGWEAGPQHF
TRBD1	TRBV7-2	TRBJ1-2	many	TGTGCCAGCAGTCAAGACAGGGTCTATGGCTACACCTTC	CASSQDRVYGYTF
TRBD2	TRBV5-1	TRBJ2-3	.	TGCGCCAGCAGCGTTCTTCTAGCGGGGGGCACAGATACGCAGTATTTT	CASSVLLAGGTDTQYF
TRBD1	TRBV5-1	TRBJ2-7	.	TGCGCCAGCAGGATTCGACAGGGGTTCCTCTACGAGCAGTACTTC	CASRIRQGFLYEQYF
TRBD1	TRBV12-3/TRBV12-4	TRBJ1-4	few	TGTGCCAGCAGTATGGGAACCGGGCTCCAGGGGGGAGCTAATGAAAAACTGTTTTTT	CASSMGTGLQGGANEKLFF
TRBD2	TRBV2	TRBJ2-3	many	TGTGCCAGCAGTGAGGGACTAGCTAGCACAGATACGCAGTATTTT	CASSEGLASTDTQYF
TRBD1	TRBV12-3/TRBV12-4	TRBJ2-3	few	TGTGCCAGCAGCCCCCCGGGACAGGGAGATACGCAGTATTTT	CASSPPGQGDTQYF
.	TRBV20-1	TRBJ1-3	.	TGCAGTGCTAGAGGGGAACTTAGCTCTGGAAACACCATATATTTT	CSARGELSSGNTIYF
.	TRBV12-3/TRBV12-4	TRBJ1-1	many	TGTGCCAGCAGTCCAAGGCCGAACACTGAAGCTTTCTTT	CASSPRPNTEAFF
TRBD1	TRBV11-2	TRBJ1-6	.	TGTGCCAGCAGCTATCCCGGGGGGACAGGGTATGGACCCCTCCACTTT	CASSYPGGTGYGPLHF
TRBD1	TRBV2	TRBJ1-5	few	TGTGCCAGCAGCGGACTGGGACAGGCCAATCAGCCCCAGCATTTT	CASSGLGQANQPQHF
.	TRBV4-3	TRBJ2-3	many	TGCGCCAGCAGCCAAGATGGAGAAAGATCAGATACGCAGTATTTT	CASSQDGERSDTQYF
TRBD2	TRBV12-3/TRBV12-4	TRBJ2-2	few	TGTGCCAGCAGGTCTAGCGGGAGTGTATCCGGGGAGCTGTTTTTT	CASRSSGSVSGELFF
.	TRBV20-1	TRBJ1-4	.	TGCAGTGCTAGACGGCGACAAGCAACTAATGAAAAACTGTTTTTT	CSARRRQATNEKLFF
TRBD2	TRBV20-1	TRBJ2-4	few	TGCAGTGCTAGAGATTTATTGCAGCGGGAGGCCAAAGGGGCCAAAAACATTCAGTACTTC	CSARDLLQREAKGAKNIQYF
.	TRBV27	TRBJ2-1	.	TGTGCCAGCAGGGCAGGACCGTATTCCTACAATGAGCAGTTCTTC	CASRAGPYSYNEQFF
.	TRBV15	TRBJ2-6	few	TGTGCCACCAGCGGTACAAGACAGATCTCTGGGGCCAACGTCCTGACTTTC	CATSGTRQISGANVLTF
TRBD1	TRBV10-3	TRBJ1-2	few	TGTGCCATCAGGGACAGGAATGGCTACACCTTC	CAIRDRNGYTF
.	TRBV20-1	TRBJ1-1	.	TGCAGTGCTAGAGTGACAGTCATCGGCACTGAAGCTTTCTTT	CSARVTVIGTEAFF
.	TRBV20-1	TRBJ1-1	few	TGCAGTGCCCGCTCGGGAAGGGGAACTGAAGCTTTCTTT	CSARSGRGTEAFF
.	TRBV24-1	TRBJ2-3	few	TGTGCCACCAGTGACCCGGGGGAAGGCACAGATACGCAGTATTTT	CATSDPGEGTDTQYF
.	TRBV12-3/TRBV12-4	TRBJ2-7	many	TGTGCCAGCAGTTATGGTTCCTACGAGCAGTACTTC	CASSYGSYEQYF
.	TRBV7-3	TRBJ2-7	.	TGTGCCAGCAGCTTAACAAGGGGCTCCTACGAGCAGTACTTC	CASSLTRGSYEQYF
TRBD1	TRBV10-3	TRBJ2-6	.	TGTGCCATCAGTACAGGGGGCTCTGGGGCCAACGTCCTGACTTTC	CAISTGGSGANVLTF
TRBD1	TRBV10-2	TRBJ2-7	few	TGCGCCAGCCGGGACAGGGGAGGGGAGCAGTACTTC	CASRDRGGEQYF
TRBD1	TRBV29-1	TRBJ2-2	few	TGCAGCGTTGTTCCCGGGACAGGGCGCACCGGGGAGCTGTTTTTT	CSVVPGTGRTGELFF
TRBD2	TRBV2	TRBJ2-5	few	TGTGCCAGCAGTCGTAGCGGGAGGGCCACCCAAGAGACCCAGTACTTC	CASSRSGRATQETQYF
.	TRBV5-8	TRBJ1-1	.	TGTGCCAGCAGCCCGGACAGCCCGGGGGCTTTCTTT	CASSPDSPGAFF